The rows below give T cell receptor beta chains drawn from one sample of a study of blood T cell repertoires in COVID-19. Produced via immunoSEQ multiplex PCR; TCRdb's table is partial and in-frame only. The table includes 350,000 or so clones, 88% detected once. Input material: PBMCs or T cells enriched from blood (not recorded which). These receptors were obtained from a woman in her thirties who had been exposed to COVID-19. Both conserved end residues are part of each CDR3. The D gene is left open where the match is weak. Expanded clones are given a class, and other clones once, few, many or no size at all.

j_call d_call clone_size v_call cdr3_nt cdr3_aa
TRBJ1-1 . . TRBV12-5 TGTGCTAGTTACACTTTATTGTCGGTCGGGAAGGATGGCATGAACACTGAAGCTTTCTTT CASYTLLSVGKDGMNTEAFF
TRBJ1-5 . . TRBV21-1 TGTGCCAGCAGCAATGAGAACAGGGTAAATCAGCCCCAGCATTTT CASSNENRVNQPQHF
TRBJ2-7 TRBD1 . TRBV18 TGTGCCAGCTCACAAGGACAGGGTGGAAGCTCCTACGAGCAGTACTTC CASSQGQGGSSYEQYF
TRBJ1-1 TRBD1 . TRBV7-3 TGTGCCAGCAGCCCATCGGGACAGGGCGTCACTGAAGCTTTCTTT CASSPSGQGVTEAFF
TRBJ2-1 . . TRBV6-5 TGTGCCAGCAGTTACCTCCATGAGCAGTTCTTC CASSYLHEQFF
TRBJ1-6 . . TRBV28 TGTGCCAGCAGTTTATTAACAGGGCAATCACCCCTCCACTTT CASSLLTGQSPLHF
TRBJ2-7 TRBD1 once TRBV15 TGTGCCACCAGCGGAGGACAGGCCCCCTACGAGCAGTACTTC CATSGGQAPYEQYF
TRBJ2-5 TRBD1 . TRBV30 TGTGCCTGGAGAGCTAACCGGGCGACAGGGTTCGGGGAGACCCAGTACTTC CAWRANRATGFGETQYF
TRBJ2-7 TRBD2 . TRBV28 TGTGCCAGCAGTCTAAGGACTAGCGGGAGCTACGAGCAGTACTTC CASSLRTSGSYEQYF
TRBJ1-6 TRBD1 . TRBV30 TGTGCCTGGAGTTTCAGGGGGCTCCGTTCACCCCTCCACTTT CAWSFRGLRSPLHF
TRBJ2-7 . . TRBV6-6 TGTGCCAGCAGTTACCTTTCCGCCTACGAGCAGTACTTC CASSYLSAYEQYF
TRBJ2-2 TRBD2 once TRBV28 TGTGCCAGCAGTGGACTAGATCCGAACACCGGGGAGCTGTTTTTT CASSGLDPNTGELFF
TRBJ2-7 . . TRBV3-1/TRBV3-2 TGTGCCAGCAGCCAAGATAGGAACAGGGTCTACGAGCAGTACTTC CASSQDRNRVYEQYF
TRBJ2-7 . . TRBV24-1 TGTGCCACCAGTGATAAGGGGTCTCCCCTATACGAGCAGTACTTC CATSDKGSPLYEQYF
TRBJ2-7 . . TRBV5-4 TGTGCCAGCAGCTACAGACAGGACGGAGAGCAGTACTTC CASSYRQDGEQYF
TRBJ1-3 TRBD1 few TRBV5-1 TGCGCCAGCAGCTTGGCCGGACAGGGATATGGAAACACCATATATTTT CASSLAGQGYGNTIYF
TRBJ2-3 . . TRBV4-2 TGTGCCAGCAGCCAGGGGGCTCGCACAGATACGCAGTATTTT CASSQGARTDTQYF
TRBJ2-3 TRBD1 . TRBV5-1 TGCGCCAGCAGCTTCGGAGGGACAGGGGGCACAGATACGCAGTATTTT CASSFGGTGGTDTQYF
TRBJ2-2 . . TRBV27 TGTGCCAGCAGAGGGGAATTTCGGTACACCGGGGAGCTGTTTTTT CASRGEFRYTGELFF
TRBJ2-1 TRBD2 . TRBV27 TGTGCCAGCAGTTTCTTAGCGGGAGGCTCCTACAATGAGCAGTTCTTC CASSFLAGGSYNEQFF
TRBJ2-1 TRBD2 . TRBV9 TGTGCCAGCAGCCCCCCGACTAGCTACTCCTACAATGAGCAGTTCTTC CASSPPTSYSYNEQFF
TRBJ2-1 TRBD2 once TRBV7-9 TGTGCCATCCCTAGCGGTTACAATGAGCAGTTCTTC CAIPSGYNEQFF
TRBJ2-3 . . TRBV19 TGTGCCAGTAGTATAGCCCTCCCCGGGGCAGATACGCAGTATTTT CASSIALPGADTQYF
TRBJ2-1 . . TRBV5-1 TGCGCCAGCAGCCCCTGGGCCGGGGACTCCTACAATGAGCAGTTCTTC CASSPWAGDSYNEQFF
TRBJ2-3 . . TRBV5-1 TGCGCCAGCACCTCCGGGGCGGGGTTGGTAGATACGCAGTATTTT CASTSGAGLVDTQYF
TRBJ2-7 . few TRBV7-2 TGTGCCAGCAGCTTAGCGGTCTTCGAGGGGCAGTACTTC CASSLAVFEGQYF
TRBJ1-2 . . TRBV11-3 TGTGCCAGCAGCTTAGGACAGCTATCTAACTATGGCTACACCTTC CASSLGQLSNYGYTF
TRBJ2-1 TRBD2 . TRBV9 TGTGCCAGCAGCGTAGCTTCGTCTAGCGGGAGCGGTAACAATGAGCAGTTCTTC CASSVASSSGSGNNEQFF
TRBJ1-5 . . TRBV7-8 TGTGCCAGCAGCTTGAGGGGGAGGGGCTTAGGGGATCAGCCCCAGCATTTT CASSLRGRGLGDQPQHF
TRBJ1-2 . . TRBV3-1/TRBV3-2 TGTGCCAGCAGCCAAACCCTCGAGGCGCGCGGCTACACCTTC CASSQTLEARGYTF
TRBJ2-7 . . TRBV5-1 TGCGCCAGCAGCTTGGACAGGGCGTTCTCCTACGAGCAGTACTTC CASSLDRAFSYEQYF
TRBJ1-1 TRBD1 . TRBV5-6 TGTGCCAGCAGCTTCTACAGGGGCACTGAAGCTTTCTTT CASSFYRGTEAFF
TRBJ1-5 . . TRBV7-8 TGTGCCAGCAGCCCCGTATGGGCGAATCAGCCCCAGCATTTT CASSPVWANQPQHF
TRBJ1-5 . . TRBV19 TGTGCCAGTAGTACCCGACAGAATCAGCCCCAGCATTTT CASSTRQNQPQHF
TRBJ2-7 TRBD2 . TRBV9 TGTGCCAGCAGCGCCCCACTAGCGGGAGGCTACTACGAGCAGTACTTC CASSAPLAGGYYEQYF
TRBJ2-3 . . TRBV9 TGTGCCAGCAGCGTAGGGTATAAGAGACAGGCCCCAGATACGCAGTATTTT CASSVGYKRQAPDTQYF
TRBJ1-4 . . TRBV2 TGTGCCAGCAGTGAAATAGGAGGAGCAACTAATGAAAAACTGTTTTTT CASSEIGGATNEKLFF
TRBJ1-3 . once TRBV28 TGTGCCAGCAGTGGTAGGGGAAGCTCTGGAAACACCATATATTTT CASSGRGSSGNTIYF
TRBJ2-7 TRBD2 . TRBV9 TGTGCCAGCAGCGTAGGCGGGAGAGGCGACGAGCAGTACTTC CASSVGGRGDEQYF
TRBJ1-2 TRBD1 . TRBV7-6 TGTGCCAGCAGTCCAGGGGCGGGACAGGGGATAGAGAACTATGGCTACACCTTC CASSPGAGQGIENYGYTF
TRBJ2-1 TRBD2 . TRBV30 TGTGCCTGCCGCGGTCGGGGGGGGCATGAGCAGTTCTTC CACRGRGGHEQFF
TRBJ1-6 TRBD1 . TRBV28 TGTGCCAGCACGACAGGGGTTTCACCCCTCCACTTT CASTTGVSPLHF
TRBJ1-2 . . TRBV6-2/TRBV6-3 TGTGCCAGCAGTCGCCTCAGGGGCGGCTATGGCTACACCTTC CASSRLRGGYGYTF
TRBJ2-5 TRBD2 . TRBV4-2 TGTGCCAGCAGACTATCTAGCGGGATCCTGGAGACCCAGTACTTC CASRLSSGILETQYF
TRBJ2-1 TRBD2 . TRBV19 TGTGCCAGTGGTAGCGGGAGCTCCTACAATGAGCAGTTCTTC CASGSGSSYNEQFF
TRBJ2-2 TRBD2 . TRBV5-6 TGTGCCAGCAGCTTGACTAGCGGGAACACCGGGGAGCTGTTTTTT CASSLTSGNTGELFF
TRBJ1-6 . . TRBV7-9 TGTGCCAGCAGCTCAACAGGGAGCAATTCACCCCTCCACTTT CASSSTGSNSPLHF
TRBJ1-2 . . TRBV9 TGTGCCAGCAGCGTAGCCCACAGGGCCAACTATGGCTACACCTTC CASSVAHRANYGYTF
TRBJ1-5 . . TRBV6-5 TGTGCCAGCACCGAAGGGGGATATAGCAATCAGCCCCAGCATTTT CASTEGGYSNQPQHF
TRBJ2-2 . . TRBV6-6 TGTGCCAGCAGCCCCCCAGGGCCCGGGGAGCTGTTTTTT CASSPPGPGELFF
TRBJ1-1 TRBD1 few TRBV5-8 TGTGCCAGCAGCTTACGGACAGGGGGCGACACTGAAGCTTTCTTT CASSLRTGGDTEAFF
TRBJ2-5 . . TRBV2 TGTGCCAGCAGTGTGTGGGCAGCCCCGCAAGAGACCCAGTACTTC CASSVWAAPQETQYF
TRBJ2-7 TRBD1 . TRBV18 TGTGCCAGCTCACCGGGACAGGGTTCGCAGTGGTACTTC CASSPGQGSQWYF
TRBJ2-7 TRBD2 . TRBV5-4 TGTGCCAGCAGCTTGGGCGGAGCGGGACCCCCCTACGAGCAGTACTTC CASSLGGAGPPYEQYF
TRBJ1-5 . . TRBV7-9 TGTGCCAGCAGCCCGGGCAGGGGAGCAGCGAGTCAGCCCCAGCATTTT CASSPGRGAASQPQHF
TRBJ1-6 TRBD1 . TRBV6-4 TGTGCCAGCAGTCCCACAGGGGGCTCGGATTCACCCCTCCACTTT CASSPTGGSDSPLHF
TRBJ2-5 TRBD2 . TRBV20-1 TGCAGTGCTAGTGCAACTAGCGGGGGAGCCGGTGGGGCCCAGTACTTC CSASATSGGAGGAQYF
TRBJ1-6 TRBD1 . TRBV28 TGTGCCAGCAGGGGACAGATGGCCAGTCCCCTCCACTTT CASRGQMASPLHF